A single sample gave rise to the 7 T cell receptor beta chains below, sequenced in a study of cytomegalovirus exposure and HLA in healthy donors. The primer mix had 60 Vbeta and 13 Jbeta primers. Produced via immunoSEQ multiplex PCR; TCRdb's table is partial and in-frame only. The data show about 200,000 clones, approximately 86% seen once. The sequenced material came from PBMCs. The receptors originated from a woman aged 25 to 39 in good health and CMV-seronegative.

The rearrangement uses TRBV10-3 and TRBJ1-5; 8 bases line up with TRBD1. Germline values: CDR1 ENHRY, CDR2 SYGVKD. This CDR3 is built from 18 residues. V lost 5 bases, J lost 0 bases, and 12 bases stayed unmatched. The CDR3, as DNA: TGTGCCATCAGTCCTGGACAGGGCCACACTTATAGCAATCAGCCCCAGCATTTT. It encodes CAISPGQGHTYSNQPQHF.

The rearrangement uses TRBV7-2 and TRBJ1-2; tentative D call: TRBD1 (5 bases). CDR1 SGHTA and CDR2 FQGNSA come from the germline V gene. This CDR3 is built from 15 residues. Trimming removed 5 bases at V and 7 bases at J, with 20 bases between. In nucleotides, the CDR3 is TGTGCCAGCAGCGAGGTCAGGGTTGGGTTTGGTGGCTACACCTTC. As protein: CASSEVRVGFGGYTF.

The chain has TRBV5-1 and TRBJ2-3; D is perhaps TRBD1 (6 bases). The CDR3 consists of 14 residues. The germline V gene has CDR1 SGHRS and CDR2 YFSETQ. Deletions cut 2 bases from V and 4 bases from J, with 11 bases between. The CDR3 sequence is CASSFSGAADTQYF. CDR3 coding DNA: TGCGCCAGCAGCTTCTCAGGGGCCGCAGATACGCAGTATTTT.

V is TRBV5-1 and J is TRBJ1-2, with TRBD1 matching over 8 bases. J was trimmed by 8 bases and V by 3 bases; bases with no gene match: 9. Germline lookup yields CDR1 SGHRS and CDR2 YFSETQ. The CDR3 has 14 residues. This chain's CDR3 is CASSSNPGGAGYTF. For the CDR3, the DNA is TGCGCCAGCAGCTCAAATCCAGGGGGCGCGGGCTACACCTTC.

The rearrangement links TRBV30 to TRBJ2-1; 7 nucleotides agree with TRBD1. The germline V gene encodes CDR1 GTSNPN and CDR2 SVGIG (reference sequence). The V and J ends lost 4 bases and 6 bases, in that order; junction bases with no gene match: 18. The CDR3 is 17 amino acids. The CDR3 protein is CAWIRGPRGHRGNEQFF. The CDR3 DNA reads as TGTGCCTGGATAAGAGGCCCACGGGGACACAGGGGCAATGAGCAGTTCTTC.

The rearrangement joins TRBV5-4 to TRBJ2-5; D is perhaps TRBD2 (6 bases). Germline loops: CDR1 SGHNT, CDR2 YYREEE (reference sequence). This CDR3 region has 16 residues. Trimming took off 3 bases at V and 5 bases at J, with 20 bases between the two ends. CDR3 sequence: CASSSSLGGAGETQYF. As DNA, the CDR3 is TGTGCCAGCAGCTCAAGTTTGGGAGGAGCTGGGGAGACCCAGTACTTC.

The V gene is TRBV4-2, the J gene TRBJ2-1, with 7 positions matching TRBD2. CDR1 and CDR2 from the germline V gene are LGHNA and YNFKEQ. Losses at the gene ends were 3 bases for V and 5 bases for J; bases not matched to a gene: 13. The CDR3 runs to 17 residues. The CDR3 spells CASSHYAGGEFDNEQFF. CDR3 sequence (DNA): TGTGCCAGCAGCCATTACGCTGGGGGGGAATTCGACAATGAGCAGTTCTTC.